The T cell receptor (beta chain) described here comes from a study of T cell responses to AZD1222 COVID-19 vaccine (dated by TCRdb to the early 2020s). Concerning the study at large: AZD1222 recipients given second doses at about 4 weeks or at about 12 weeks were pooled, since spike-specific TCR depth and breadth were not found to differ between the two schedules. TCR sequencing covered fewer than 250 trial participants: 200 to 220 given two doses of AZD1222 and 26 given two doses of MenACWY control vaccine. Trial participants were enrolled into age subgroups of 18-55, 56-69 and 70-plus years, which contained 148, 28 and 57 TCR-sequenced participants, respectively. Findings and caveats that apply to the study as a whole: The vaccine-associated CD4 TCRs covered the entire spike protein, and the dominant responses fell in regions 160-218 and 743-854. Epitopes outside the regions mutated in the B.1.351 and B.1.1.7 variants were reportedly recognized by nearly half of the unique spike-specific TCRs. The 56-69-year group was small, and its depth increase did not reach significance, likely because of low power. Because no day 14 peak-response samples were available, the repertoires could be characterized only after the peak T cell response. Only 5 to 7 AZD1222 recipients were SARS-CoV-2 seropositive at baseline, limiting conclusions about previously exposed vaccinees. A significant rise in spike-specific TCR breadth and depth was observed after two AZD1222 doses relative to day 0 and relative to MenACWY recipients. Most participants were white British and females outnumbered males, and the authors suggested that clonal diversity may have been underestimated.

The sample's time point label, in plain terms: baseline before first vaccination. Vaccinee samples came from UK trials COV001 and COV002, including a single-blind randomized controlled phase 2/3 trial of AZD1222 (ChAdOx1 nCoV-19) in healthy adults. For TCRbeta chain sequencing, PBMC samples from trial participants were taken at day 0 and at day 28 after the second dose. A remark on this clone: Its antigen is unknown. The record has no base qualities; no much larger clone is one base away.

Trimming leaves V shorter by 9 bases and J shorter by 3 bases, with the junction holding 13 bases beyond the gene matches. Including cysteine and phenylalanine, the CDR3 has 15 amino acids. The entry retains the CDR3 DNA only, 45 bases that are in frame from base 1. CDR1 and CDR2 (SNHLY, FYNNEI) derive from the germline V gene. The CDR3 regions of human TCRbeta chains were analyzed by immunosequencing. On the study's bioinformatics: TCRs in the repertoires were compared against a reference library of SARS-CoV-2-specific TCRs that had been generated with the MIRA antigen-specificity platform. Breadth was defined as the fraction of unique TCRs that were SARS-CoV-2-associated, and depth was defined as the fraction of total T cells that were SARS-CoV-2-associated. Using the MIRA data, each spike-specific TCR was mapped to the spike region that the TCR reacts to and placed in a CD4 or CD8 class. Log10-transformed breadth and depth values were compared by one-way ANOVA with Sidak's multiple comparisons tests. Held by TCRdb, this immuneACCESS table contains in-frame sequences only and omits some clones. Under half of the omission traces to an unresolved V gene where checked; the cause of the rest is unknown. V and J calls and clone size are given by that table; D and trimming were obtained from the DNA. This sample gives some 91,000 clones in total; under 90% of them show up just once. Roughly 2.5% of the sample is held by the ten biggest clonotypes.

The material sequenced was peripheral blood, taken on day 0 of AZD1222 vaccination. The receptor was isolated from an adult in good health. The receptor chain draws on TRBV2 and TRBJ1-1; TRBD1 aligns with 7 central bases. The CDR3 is CASRHRTDRDTEAFF. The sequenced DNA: TGTGCCAGTAGACACAGGACTGACAGGGACACTGAAGCTTTCTTT.